One TCR beta chain is described in this entry. Its matching antigen is unknown. This sample stems from a study of vaccination and CD4 T cells after COVID-19. Overall study: SARS-CoV-2 was confirmed by nasal swab PCR; disease was mild in fewer than ten, severe in one. Ranging from 14 to 241, the interval between dose two and post-vaccine sampling had a median of roughly 2.5 months. Each enrolled participant received a two-dose regimen of either BNT162b2 or mRNA-1273 vaccine.

Treatment of the sample: roughly 10-day PBMC culture with coronavirus spike peptide pools or control peptides (ViraFEST assay). Oncomine TCR Beta short-read sequencing was applied to DNA from cultured CD4+ T cells. TCRdb reprocessed the PCR reads via MiXCR and lists one record per CDR3 protein. The sample gives 12,000 to 15,000 distinct CDR3 sequences, 40% to 65% of which show up once; 9.5% to 13% is in the top ten. Germline CDR1 is MNHNS and CDR2 is SASEGT. Trimming took off 6 bases at V and 9 bases at J, with 27 bases between the two ends. The CDR3 spans 16 residues. This TCR derives from a human donor who had recovered from COVID-19. Sequencing was performed on CD4+ T cells from blood, cultured in vitro, taken before SARS-CoV-2 vaccination. The chain is built from TRBV6-1 and TRBJ2-7; tentatively, D is TRBD2 (6 bases). The CDR3 region has the DNA TGTGCCAGCAGGGGTCCCGGGGCCGGACGCGGGGAAGGGCAGTACTTC. It codes for CASRGPGAGRGEGQYF.